These 22 T cell receptor beta chains were all obtained from the same sample, sequenced in a study of T cells in Graves' hyperthyroidism and ophthalmopathy (dated by TCRdb to between 2018 and 2020). Preparation of the library involved multiplex PCR. Instrument used: Illumina HiSeq 2000. The TCR beta CDR3 regions were amplified from RNA transcripts. A first-round RT-PCR of the TCR CDR3 used the HTBI primer set with the Qiagen OneStep RT-PCR kit. The public reads were quality trimmed at Q25 with fastp and then assembled into clones with MiXCR by TCRdb, keeping productive beta chains. CDR3 protein sequences are deduplicated, and each keeps its most common genes and DNA. Present in this sample are roughly 350,000 distinct CDR3 sequences, approximately 15% of which were seen just once. In total, the top ten clones hold 34% of the sample. Sequencing used blood. The receptors shown here come from a woman between 35 and 50 years old with Graves' ophthalmopathy.

In this sample, this clonotype turned up a few times. The gene calls are TRBV30 and TRBJ2-2, with unresolved D. Trimming stripped 3 bases from V and 0 bases from J, with 8 bases between. This CDR3 is 14 amino acids long. Germline CDR1 is GTSNPN and CDR2 is SVGIG (reference sequence). The CDR3 sequence is CAWRDGSNTGELFF. In DNA form, the CDR3 reads TGTGCCTGGAGGGACGGGTCGAACACCGGGGAGCTGTTTTTT.

This clonotype was counted a few times. The chain uses TRBV18 and TRBJ2-1; 7 bases map to TRBD2. CDR3 size: 17 residues. Germline-derived CDR1 and CDR2 are KGHSH and LQKENI. The V gene end was trimmed by 6 bases and the J gene end by 1 base; junction bases not matched to a gene: 12. CDR3 protein: CASSRALGGGSYNEQFF. For the CDR3, the DNA is TGTGCCAGCTCTCGCGCTCTGGGGGGGGGATCCTACAATGAGCAGTTCTTC.

In this sample, this clonotype turned up many times. The chain carries TRBV7-9 and TRBJ2-5; 8 bases are a match to TRBD1. V lost 5 bases, J lost 4 bases, and 6 bases stayed unmatched. Looked up from germline, CDR1 is SEHNR and CDR2 is FQNEAQ (reference sequence). The CDR3 sequence is 14 residues long. The CDR3, as DNA: TGTGCCAGCAGCCCAAGGACAGGGTCAGAGACCCAGTACTTC. Its translation: CASSPRTGSETQYF. The whole variable domain, remainder taken from reference TRBV7-9 and TRBJ2-5, is DTGVSQNPRHKITKRGQNVTFRCDPISEHNRLYWYRQTLGQGPEFLTYFQNEAQLEKSRLLSDRFSAERPKGSFSTLEIQRTEQGDSAMYLCASSPRTGSETQYFGPGTRLLVL.

Comments on this clonotype: A much bigger clone sits one base away, suggesting this may be a read error. The gene calls are TRBV20-1 and TRBJ2-1; TRBD2 matches at 7 bases. The CDR3 is 15 residues long. From germline, CDR1 is DFQATT and CDR2 SNEGSKA (reference sequence). With V trimmed by 4 bases and J by 10 bases, 16 bases remained unmatched. The CDR3 DNA is TGCAGTGCTAACCCCCCTAGCGGAAGTAGCTGGGAGCAGTTCTTC. Its translation is CSANPPSGSSWEQFF.

This clonotype showed up many times. CDR3 sequence reads: CASSLATTMSYEQYF. The DNA of the CDR3 is TGTGCCAGCAGCTTAGCGACGACTATGTCCTACGAGCAGTACTTC. The rearrangement joins TRBV7-9 to TRBJ2-7; D is perhaps TRBD2 (5 bases). Trimming took off 0 bases at V and 1 base at J, with 10 bases between the two ends. Germline assignment: CDR1 SEHNR and CDR2 FQNEAQ (reference sequence). The CDR3 sequence is 15 residues long.

A few counts support this clonotype. V gene TRBV7-2 combines with J gene TRBJ2-1, with TRBD2 matching over 12 bases. Germline V CDR1 and CDR2: SGHTA, FQGNSA. V lost 4 bases, J lost 4 bases, and 23 bases stayed unmatched. This CDR3 is built from 22 residues. CDR3 coding DNA: TGTGCCAGCAGCTCCCATTTGGGAGCTGTTGCTAGCGGGGGGGCCTTATACAATGAGCAGTTCTTC. Amino acids: CASSSHLGAVASGGALYNEQFF.

V usage is TRBV2 and J usage is TRBJ1-1; perhaps TRBD1 as D (5 bases). The CDR3 is 15 residues long. CDR1 is SNHLY, CDR2 FYNNEI, per germline. V lost 2 bases and J 2 bases, leaving 12 bases between the germline ends. Here the CDR3 reads CASSELLGVNTEAFF. The CDR3 region has the DNA TGTGCCAGCAGTGAACTGTTGGGGGTTAACACTGAAGCTTTCTTT.

This clonotype was observed many times. The chain combines TRBV6-1 with TRBJ2-3; D is unclear. Germline V gives CDR1 MNHNS, CDR2 SASEGT. Between the trimmed V and J ends, which lost 10 bases and 4 bases, there was a span of 6 bases. The CDR3 runs to 10 residues. CDR3 coding DNA: TGTGCCACGCAACCAGATACGCAGTATTTT. It specifies CATQPDTQYF.

This chain uses TRBV20-1 with TRBJ1-6, with D perhaps TRBD1 (5 bases). This CDR3 has 14 amino acids. The ends were cut back, 6 bases at V and 8 bases at J, with 17 bases in the middle. Germline CDR1 DFQATT, CDR2 SNEGSKA (reference sequence). The CDR3 sequence is CSAGRPGTDSPLHF. CDR3 DNA: TGCAGTGCCGGCCGCCCTGGGACTGATTCACCCCTCCACTTT.

This clonotype was observed a few times. This sequence joins TRBV18 and TRBJ2-7; D perhaps matches TRBD1 (5 bases). Trimming took 3 bases from V and 2 from J, leaving 8 bases between them. The CDR3 is 13 amino acids. Looked up from germline, CDR1 is KGHSH and CDR2 is LQKENI. The CDR3 sequence is CASSPDRTYEQYF. Written as DNA, the CDR3 is TGTGCCAGCTCACCCGACAGAACCTACGAGCAGTACTTC.

The rearrangement links TRBV12-3 or TRBV12-4 to TRBJ2-2; 10 nucleotides align to TRBD2. The CDR3 runs to 15 residues. V gave up 2 bases and J gave up 4 bases; unmatched junction bases: 1. The CDR3 DNA reads TGTGCCAGCAGTTTACAGCGGGGGGGCACCGGGGAGCTGTTTTTT. This translates into CASSLQRGGTGELFF.

This clonotype was detected ten times or more. V is TRBV20-1 and J is TRBJ1-2; D uncertain. From germline, CDR1 is DFQATT and CDR2 SNEGSKA (reference sequence). The V end lost 0 bases, the J end lost 2 bases, and 13 bases lay between the germline ends. There are 15 residues in the CDR3. DNA of the CDR3: TGCAGTGCTAGAGATCACCCTGCCGGCAACTATGGCTACACCTTC. Amino acid sequence: CSARDHPAGNYGYTF.

The chain couples TRBV14 to TRBJ1-6; no clear D. Germline loops: CDR1 SGHDN, CDR2 FVKESK. CDR3 length equals 14 residues. The ends were cut back, 0 bases at V and 4 bases at J, with 4 bases in the middle. CDR3 bases: TGTGCCAGCAGCCAAGACAGTTATAATTCACCCCTCCACTTT. Protein sequence: CASSQDSYNSPLHF. The full variable domain, with the rest looked up from reference TRBV14 and TRBJ1-6, is EAGVTQFPSHSVIEKGQTVTLRCDPISGHDNLYWYRRVMGKEIKFLLHFVKESKQDESGMPNNRFLAERTGGTYSTLKVQPAELEDSGVYFCASSQDSYNSPLHFGNGTRLTVT.

This clonotype was counted many times. This sequence joins TRBV7-8 and TRBJ2-3, with no clear D. Looked up from germline, CDR1 is SGHVS and CDR2 is FQNEAQ. The CDR3 contains 17 residues. The germline V and J ends were trimmed by 1 base and 2 bases, with 16 bases remaining between them. CDR3 region: CASSLVSRQLVTDTQYF. CDR3 DNA sequence: TGTGCCAGCAGCTTAGTCTCTCGTCAGCTAGTCACAGATACGCAGTATTTT.

The V gene is TRBV5-6, the J gene TRBJ1-2, with a tentative D call TRBD1 (5 bases). The germline gives CDR1 SGHDT, CDR2 YYEEEE. With 4 bases removed from V and 3 bases from J, the gap between germline ends came to 16 bases. The CDR3 spans 15 residues. The CDR3 region has the DNA TGTGCCAGCAGCGGAGGACTACAGGAATACTATGGCTACACCTTC. Protein product: CASSGGLQEYYGYTF.

The genes are TRBV5-1 and TRBJ2-3; D gene unclear. This CDR3 has 12 residues. Germline V gene data show CDR1 as SGHRS and CDR2 as YFSETQ. The V end was cut by 3 bases, the J end by 7 bases, with 9 bases between. Written as DNA, the CDR3 is TGCGCCAGCAGCTCGGACGGCTATACGCAGTATTTT. It encodes CASSSDGYTQYF. Full variable domain (rest looked up from reference TRBV5-1 and TRBJ2-3): KAGVTQTPRYLIKTRGQQVTLSCSPISGHRSVSWYQQTPGQGLQFLFEYFSETQRNKGNFPGRFSGRQFSNSRSEMNVSTLELGDSALYLCASSSDGYTQYFGPGTRLTVL.

This clonotype was observed at least ten times. The chain employs TRBV5-1 and TRBJ1-1; D perhaps matches TRBD1 (5 bases). The V gene's germline CDR1 is SGHRS and CDR2 YFSETQ. With 0 bases removed from V and 9 bases from J, the gap between germline ends came to 9 bases. The CDR3 runs to 12 residues. In DNA form, the CDR3 reads TGCGCCAGCAGCTTGGACAGGACGAAAGCTTTCTTT. This encodes CASSLDRTKAFF.

This clonotype was recorded many times. The gene calls are TRBV5-5 and TRBJ2-1; maybe TRBD1 (6 bases). V dropped 4 bases and J dropped 0 bases, with 11 bases sitting between them. The germline CDR1 and CDR2 sequences are SGHKS and YYEKEE (reference sequence). The length of the CDR3 is 15 residues. The CDR3 region has the DNA TGTGCCAGCAGCAAGGACAGCAACTCCTACAATGAGCAGTTCTTC. Translating gives CASSKDSNSYNEQFF.

The table lists this clonotype with many counts. The CDR3 DNA reads TGTGCCAGCAGAAACGGACTAGTGAAGTCCTACAATGAGCAGTTCTTC. It is translated as CASRNGLVKSYNEQFF. The chain employs TRBV6-2 or TRBV6-3 and TRBJ2-1; TRBD2 matches at 7 bases. Germline V gene data show CDR1 as MNHEY and CDR2 as SVGEGT. Germline trimming cut 6 bases from V and 1 base from J; bases unmatched to any gene: 9. The CDR3 extends over 16 amino acids.

The rearrangement uses TRBV28 and TRBJ1-5; no reliable D call. V lost 1 base, J lost 1 base, and 8 bases lay in between. Germline V gene data show CDR1 as MDHEN and CDR2 as SYDVKM. There are 15 residues in the CDR3. CDR3 sequence (DNA): TGTGCCAGCAGTTTATTGACCGCCAGCAATCAGCCCCAGCATTTT. Amino acid sequence: CASSLLTASNQPQHF.

This clonotype was picked up many times. The chain combines TRBV19 with TRBJ2-2; the D gene is possibly TRBD1 (6 bases). The CDR3 sequence is 16 residues long. V was trimmed by 7 bases and J by 5 bases, leaving 20 bases between them. CDR1 is LNHDA, CDR2 SQIVND, per germline (reference sequence). CDR3 loop: CASTDTGQLRTGELFF. In DNA, the CDR3 is TGTGCCAGTACTGACACGGGACAATTGCGGACCGGGGAGCTGTTTTTT.

This clonotype was counted ten times or more. V usage is TRBV10-3 and J usage is TRBJ2-7; possible D gene TRBD2, 5 bases. The CDR3 contains 14 residues. Trimming removed 10 bases from V and 3 bases from J, with 19 bases in between. Germline V gene lookup returns CDR1 ENHRY and CDR2 SYGVKD. DNA of the CDR3: TGTGCCACCAAGGGAGACACGCTAGGCTACGAGCAGTACTTC. Its protein is CATKGDTLGYEQYF.